This T cell receptor (beta chain) was recovered during a study of cytomegalovirus exposure and HLA in healthy donors. Regarding the study as a whole: Most subjects had HLA-A and HLA-B alleles reportedly predicted accurately by TCR beta sequences. Rates of TCR association differed by HLA locus in a later analysis, with DRB1 highest and HLA-C lowest. The Asian-associated ancestry cluster reportedly had fewer N-insertions than the roughly 670-donor mean in a later analysis.

Trimming cost V 4 bases and J 0 bases; bases outside gene matches: 8. CDR3 length: 18 amino acids. The germline gives CDR1 MDHEN, CDR2 SYDVKM. This clone was found once. Its specificity is unknown. 13 Jbeta primers and 60 Vbeta primers were used for the PCR. Method: immunoSEQ multiplex PCR; TCRdb's copy keeps in-frame clones and lacks some. There are roughly 100,000 clones in the sample; 75% occur only once, and roughly a tenth lies in the top ten. V usage is TRBV28 and J usage is TRBJ2-3; TRBD2 matches 12 bases. Material for sequencing was PBMCs. The clonotype originates from a man aged 50-60 years in good health and CMV-seronegative. CDR3 nucleotide sequence: TGTGCCAGCAGTTCCTTTACTAGCGGGGGGCCGAGCACAGATACGCAGTATTTT. Protein: CASSSFTSGGPSTDTQYF.